Following are 18 T cell receptor beta chains from one sample sequenced in a study of graft-versus-host responses after intestinal transplantation. TCRdb's copy holds only in-frame clones and misses some; the assay was immunoSEQ multiplex PCR. The sample shows about 97,000 clones, 90% of them seen only once. The material sequenced was PBMCs, taken about 450 days after intestinal transplant. The source of these receptors is a human patient who received an intestinal transplant, so some T cells may come from the graft donor.

The chain joins TRBV18 to TRBJ2-1, with D perhaps matching TRBD2 (5 bases). Germline assignment: CDR1 KGHSH and CDR2 LQKENI. CDR3 length equals 16 residues. V lost 1 base and J lost 4, with 14 bases in between. DNA of the CDR3: TGTGCCAGCTCACCACTTGCCGGGGTAGCTTACAATGAGCAGTTCTTC. Translation gives CASSPLAGVAYNEQFF.

The chain has TRBV13 and TRBJ2-7, with D possibly TRBD1 on 6 matching bases. The CDR3 extends over 13 amino acids. Trimming pared 4 bases from V and 3 bases from J, leaving 10 bases between. CDR1 PRHDT and CDR2 FYEKMQ come from the germline V gene (reference sequence). The CDR3: CASSWDTDYEQYF. The CDR3 DNA reads TGTGCCAGCAGCTGGGACACAGACTACGAGCAGTACTTC.

J is TRBJ2-7 and V is TRBV2; 7 bases line up with TRBD1. Germline CDR1 SNHLY, CDR2 FYNNEI. J gave up 1 base and V 6 bases, and 12 bases lay outside the gene matches. CDR3 length: 16 amino acids. The DNA for the CDR3 is TGTGCCAGCAGATCAAGGGAAGGGGGCAGGTCCTACGAGCAGTACTTC. The encoded protein is CASRSREGGRSYEQYF.

This chain joins TRBV6-6 and TRBJ2-1; 8 bases are a match to TRBD1. This CDR3 is built from 15 residues. Germline CDR1 MNHNY, CDR2 SVGAGI (reference sequence). V dropped 6 bases and J dropped 7; count of bases not matched to a gene: 11. The CDR3 sequence: CASSRGQGPFNEQFF. The CDR3 DNA sequence: TGTGCCAGCAGCCGCGGACAGGGCCCGTTTAATGAGCAGTTCTTC.

The chain couples TRBV2 to TRBJ2-3; tentative D call: TRBD2 (5 bases). Germline CDR1 reads SNHLY; CDR2 reads FYNNEI. The CDR3 loop spans 14 amino acids. V lost 5 bases and J lost 3, with 12 bases in between. The CDR3 region is CASSPFAGTDTQYF. Here the CDR3 DNA reads TGTGCCAGCAGTCCTTTTGCGGGTACAGATACGCAGTATTTT.

The chain uses TRBV27 and TRBJ1-5; no clear D. Germline-derived CDR1 and CDR2 are MNHEY and SMNVEV (reference sequence). Trimming took 6 bases from V and 1 from J, leaving 4 bases between them. CDR3 length: 12 residues. CDR3 sequence (DNA): TGTGCCAGCAGCCCGAGCAATCAGCCCCAGCATTTT. Its translation is CASSPSNQPQHF.

V and J are TRBV6-5 and TRBJ2-7; TRBD1 matches 7 bases. In germline, CDR1 is MNHEY, CDR2 SVGAGI. The V segment lost 6 bases and the J segment 2 bases; nucleotides outside the gene matches: 10. This CDR3 contains 15 residues. In nucleotides, the CDR3 is TGTGCCAGCAGACCTGCCGGGACAGAGACCTACGAGCAGTACTTC. This encodes CASRPAGTETYEQYF.

The chain employs TRBV18 and TRBJ2-3; 13 bases map to TRBD2. Germline lookup yields CDR1 KGHSH and CDR2 LQKENI. The CDR3 length is 17 residues. J lost 0 bases, V lost 6 bases, and 6 bases had no gene match. CDR3 bases: TGTGCCAGCTCTCCCGGGACTAGCGGGGTTAGCACAGATACGCAGTATTTT. This sequence encodes CASSPGTSGVSTDTQYF.

This clone was seen more than once but under ten times. The chain couples TRBV7-9 to TRBJ1-4; D not resolved. The V and J ends lost 1 base and 12 bases respectively, with 18 bases between them. Germline V lookup: CDR1 SEHNR, CDR2 FQNEAQ (reference sequence). The CDR3 has 15 residues. CDR3 region: CASSLDGVSRSELFF. The CDR3, as DNA: TGTGCCAGCAGCTTAGACGGAGTGAGCAGGTCGGAACTGTTTTTT.

This rearrangement joins TRBV7-2 to TRBJ2-1, with a tentative D call TRBD2 (7 bases). Trimming removed 7 bases at V and 9 bases at J, with 19 bases between. This CDR3 is built from 14 residues. CDR1 is SGHTA and CDR2 is FQGNSA in the germline V gene. The CDR3 nucleotides are TGTGCCAGCACCCGTACCTGGGGGGGGGCTGAGCAGTTCTTC. Translating it yields CASTRTWGGAEQFF.

V gene TRBV5-4 combines with J gene TRBJ1-1; the match to TRBD1 covers 9 bases. The CDR3 loop spans 15 amino acids. Trimming took 0 bases from V and 5 from J; bases not matched to a gene: 5. Germline values: CDR1 SGHNT, CDR2 YYREEE (reference sequence). CDR3 in DNA: TGTGCCAGCAGCTTGGTAGGGACAGGGATTACTGAAGCTTTCTTT. Residues: CASSLVGTGITEAFF.

The rearrangement joins TRBV6-6 to TRBJ1-2; D not certain. Germline loops: CDR1 MNHNY, CDR2 SVGAGI (reference sequence). CDR3 size: 14 residues. V dropped 0 bases and J dropped 2 bases, with 7 bases sitting between them. CDR3 sequence (DNA): TGTGCCAGCAGTTACTCTCCTCTCAACTATGGCTACACCTTC. This encodes CASSYSPLNYGYTF.

The chain uses TRBV9 and TRBJ1-1; D is unresolved. This CDR3 comprises 14 residues. In germline, CDR1 is SGDLS, CDR2 YYNGEE. Trimming removed 2 bases at V and 1 base at J, with 9 bases between. The CDR3 reads CASSVTTGNTEAFF. CDR3 coding DNA: TGTGCCAGCAGCGTGACGACGGGGAACACTGAAGCTTTCTTT.

The rearrangement uses TRBV4-1 and TRBJ2-5; TRBD2 agrees at 11 bases. This CDR3 region has 16 residues. V shed 1 base, J shed 5 bases, and the junction held 6 bases outside the gene matches. CDR1 MGHRA and CDR2 YSYEKL come from the germline V gene. CDR3 protein: CASSQVLAGGQETQYF. CDR3 coding DNA: TGCGCCAGCAGCCAAGTGTTAGCGGGGGGGCAGGAGACCCAGTACTTC.

CDR3 nucleotides: TGCAGCGTTGACGCCTCTGGGGCCAACGTCCTGACTTTC. This encodes CSVDASGANVLTF. This sequence joins TRBV29-1 and TRBJ2-6; D is unclear. This CDR3 is built from 13 residues. The germline gives CDR1 SQVTM, CDR2 ANQGSEA. V was cut by 3 bases and J by 0 bases, with 3 bases left in between.

The chain carries TRBV5-1 and TRBJ2-3; 7 positions agree with TRBD2. Trimming cost V 0 bases and J 6 bases; bases outside gene matches: 10. From germline, CDR1 is SGHRS and CDR2 YFSETQ. CDR3 length: 16 amino acids. CDR3 region: CASSLVLSREGDTQYF. As DNA, the CDR3 is TGCGCCAGCAGCTTGGTGTTGAGCAGGGAGGGGGATACGCAGTATTTT.

Remarks on this clone: Additional DNA sequences in this sample encode the identical CDR3. CDR3: CASSLQGTDTQYF. In nucleotides, the CDR3 is TGCGCCAGCAGCTTACAGGGAACGGATACGCAGTATTTT. The chain carries TRBV5-1 and TRBJ2-3, with D perhaps TRBD1 (6 bases). V was shortened by 2 bases and J by 6 bases, with 10 bases between the two germline ends. Per the germline V gene, CDR1 is SGHRS and CDR2 is YFSETQ. The CDR3 consists of 13 residues.

The chain carries TRBV28 and TRBJ2-2, with 8 bases fitting TRBD1. V was pared by 11 bases and J by 2 bases, with 4 bases of the junction left unmatched. Germline values: CDR1 MDHEN, CDR2 SYDVKM. The CDR3 loop spans 13 amino acids. CDR3 in DNA: TGTGCCTCAGGGGGCATCAACACCGGGGAGCTGTTTTTT. This sequence encodes CASGGINTGELFF.